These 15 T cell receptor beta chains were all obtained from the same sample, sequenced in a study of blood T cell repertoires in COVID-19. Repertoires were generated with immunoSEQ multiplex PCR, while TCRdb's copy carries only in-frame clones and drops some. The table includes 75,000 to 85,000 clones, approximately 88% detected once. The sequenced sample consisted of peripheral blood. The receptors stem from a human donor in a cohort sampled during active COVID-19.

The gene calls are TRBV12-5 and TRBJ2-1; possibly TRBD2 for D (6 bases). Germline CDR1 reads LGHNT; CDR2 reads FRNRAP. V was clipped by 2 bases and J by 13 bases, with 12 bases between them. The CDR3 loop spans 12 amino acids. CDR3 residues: CASGLSAGSQFF. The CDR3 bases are TGTGCTAGTGGTTTGTCGGCGGGGAGTCAGTTCTTC. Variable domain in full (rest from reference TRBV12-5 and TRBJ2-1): DARVTQTPRHKVTEMGQEVTMRCQPILGHNTVFWYRQTMMQGLELLAYFRNRAPLDDSGMPKDRFSAEMPDATLATLKIQPSEPRDSAVYFCASGLSAGSQFFGPGTRLTVL.

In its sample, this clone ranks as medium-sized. In DNA, the CDR3 is TGTGCCAGTAGTATCTCAGGGGCGCAGCCCCAGCATTTT. Translation gives CASSISGAQPQHF. This chain joins TRBV19 and TRBJ1-5; possibly TRBD1 for D (6 bases). CDR1 is LNHDA, CDR2 SQIVND, per germline (reference sequence). The ends were cut back, 3 bases at V and 7 bases at J, with 10 bases in the middle. The CDR3 sequence is 13 residues long.

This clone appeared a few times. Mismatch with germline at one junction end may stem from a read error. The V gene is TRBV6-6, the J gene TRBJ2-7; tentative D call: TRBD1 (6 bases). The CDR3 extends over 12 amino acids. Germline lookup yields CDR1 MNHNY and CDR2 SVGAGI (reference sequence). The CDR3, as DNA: TGCACGCCTTCGACAGGTTCATACGAGCAGTACTTC. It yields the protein CTPSTGSYEQYF.

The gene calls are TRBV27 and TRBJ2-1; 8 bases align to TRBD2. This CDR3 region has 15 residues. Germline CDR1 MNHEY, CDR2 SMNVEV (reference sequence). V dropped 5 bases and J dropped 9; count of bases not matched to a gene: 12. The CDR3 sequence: CASSPGLGYLGEQFF. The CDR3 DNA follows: TGTGCCAGCAGTCCGGGACTAGGGTATTTGGGTGAGCAGTTCTTC.

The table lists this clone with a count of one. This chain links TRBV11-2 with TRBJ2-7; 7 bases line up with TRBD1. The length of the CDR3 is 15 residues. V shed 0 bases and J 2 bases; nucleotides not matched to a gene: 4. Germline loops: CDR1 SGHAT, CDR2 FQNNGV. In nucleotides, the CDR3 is TGTGCCAGCAGCTTAGAGAGGACAGGAGCCTACGAGCAGTACTTC. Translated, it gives CASSLERTGAYEQYF.

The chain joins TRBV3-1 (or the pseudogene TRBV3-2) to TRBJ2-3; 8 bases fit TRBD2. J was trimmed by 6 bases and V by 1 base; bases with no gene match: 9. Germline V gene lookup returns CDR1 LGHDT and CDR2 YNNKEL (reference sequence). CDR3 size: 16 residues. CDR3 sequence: CASSQGYGGGIDTQYF. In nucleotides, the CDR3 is TGTGCCAGCAGCCAAGGCTACGGGGGGGGTATTGATACGCAGTATTTT.

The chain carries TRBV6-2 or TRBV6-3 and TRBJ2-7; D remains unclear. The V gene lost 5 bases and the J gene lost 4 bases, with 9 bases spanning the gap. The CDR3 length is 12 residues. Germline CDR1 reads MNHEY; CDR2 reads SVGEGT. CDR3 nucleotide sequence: TGTGCCAGCAGTCTCTCCGTTTACGAGCAGTACTTC. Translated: CASSLSVYEQYF.

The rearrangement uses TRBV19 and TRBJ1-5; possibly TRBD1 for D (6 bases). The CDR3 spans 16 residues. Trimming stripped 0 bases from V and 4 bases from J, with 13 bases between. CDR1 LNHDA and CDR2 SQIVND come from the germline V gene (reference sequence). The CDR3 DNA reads TGTGCCAGTAGTATAGATACAGGGATTCCTAATCAGCCCCAGCATTTT. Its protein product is CASSIDTGIPNQPQHF.

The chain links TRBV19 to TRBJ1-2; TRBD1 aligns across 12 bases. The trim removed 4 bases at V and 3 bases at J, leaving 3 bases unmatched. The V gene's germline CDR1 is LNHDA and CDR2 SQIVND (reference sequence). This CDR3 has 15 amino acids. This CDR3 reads CASSRDRGRDYGYTF. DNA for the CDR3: TGTGCCAGTAGTAGGGACAGGGGGCGGGACTATGGCTACACCTTC.

CDR3 sequence reads: CASSLRTGLYGYTF. As DNA, the CDR3 is TGTGCCAGCAGCCTAAGGACAGGGCTATATGGCTACACCTTC. The chain joins TRBV7-8 to TRBJ1-2, with 8 bases aligning to TRBD1. With 5 bases clipped from V and 5 bases from J, the junction kept 7 bases outside the gene matches. CDR3 length: 14 amino acids. The V gene's germline CDR1 is SGHVS and CDR2 FQNEAQ.

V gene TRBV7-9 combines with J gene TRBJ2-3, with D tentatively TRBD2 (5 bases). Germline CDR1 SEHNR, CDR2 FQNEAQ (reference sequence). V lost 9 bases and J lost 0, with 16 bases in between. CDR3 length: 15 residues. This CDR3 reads CASGGAELSTDTQYF. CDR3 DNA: TGTGCCAGTGGCGGAGCGGAACTTAGCACAGATACGCAGTATTTT.

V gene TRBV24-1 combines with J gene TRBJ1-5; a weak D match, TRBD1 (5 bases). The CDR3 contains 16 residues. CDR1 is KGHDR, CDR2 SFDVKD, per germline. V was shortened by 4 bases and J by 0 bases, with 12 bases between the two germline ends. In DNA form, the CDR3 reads TGTGCCACCAGTGAGCAAAGACAGTATAGCAATCAGCCCCAGCATTTT. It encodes CATSEQRQYSNQPQHF.

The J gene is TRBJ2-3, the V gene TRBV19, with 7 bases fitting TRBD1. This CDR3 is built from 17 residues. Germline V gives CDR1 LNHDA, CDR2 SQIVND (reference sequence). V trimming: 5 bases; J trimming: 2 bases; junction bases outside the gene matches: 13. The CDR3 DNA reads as TGTGCCAGTAGTTCGAGGGACAGCAGGTTCAACACAGATACGCAGTATTTT. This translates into CASSSRDSRFNTDTQYF. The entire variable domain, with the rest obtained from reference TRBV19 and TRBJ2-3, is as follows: DGGITQSPKYLFRKEGQNVTLSCEQNLNHDAMYWYRQDPGQGLRLIYYSQIVNDFQKGDIAEGYSVSREKKESFPLTVTSAQKNPTAFYLCASSSRDSRFNTDTQYFGPGTRLTVL.

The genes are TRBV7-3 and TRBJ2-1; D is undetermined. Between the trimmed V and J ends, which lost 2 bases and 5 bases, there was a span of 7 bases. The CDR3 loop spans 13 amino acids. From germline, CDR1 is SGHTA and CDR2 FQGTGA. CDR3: CASSLSTNNEQFF. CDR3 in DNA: TGTGCCAGCAGCTTATCGACAAACAATGAGCAGTTCTTC.

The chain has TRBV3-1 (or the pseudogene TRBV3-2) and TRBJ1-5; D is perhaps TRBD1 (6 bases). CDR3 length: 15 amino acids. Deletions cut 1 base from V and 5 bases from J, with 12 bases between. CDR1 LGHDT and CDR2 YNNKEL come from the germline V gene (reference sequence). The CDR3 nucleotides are TGTGCCAGCAGCCAAGGGCAGGGGCGGTATCAGCCCCAGCATTTT. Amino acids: CASSQGQGRYQPQHF.